One and the same sample provided the 27 T cell receptor beta chains below, sequenced in a study of cytomegalovirus exposure and HLA in healthy donors. Both 60 Vbeta primers and 13 Jbeta primers went into the PCR. Some clones are missing from TCRdb's copy, which holds only in-frame ones; the method was immunoSEQ multiplex PCR. The table includes 200,000 to 250,000 clones, 70% to 90% detected once. The specimen sequenced was PBMCs. Receptors originate from a human donor in good health.

This clone showed up just a few times. V gene TRBV15 combines with J gene TRBJ2-1; 7 bases align to TRBD2. Trimming cost V 0 bases and J 8 bases; bases outside gene matches: 7. The CDR3 runs 15 residues. The germline V gene has CDR1 LNHNV and CDR2 YYDKDF (reference sequence). The CDR3 DNA is TGTGCCACCAGCAGAGATCGGACTAGAGGCCATGAGCAGTTCTTC. Its protein product is CATSRDRTRGHEQFF.

The chain carries TRBV25-1 and TRBJ2-5, with D perhaps TRBD2 (7 bases). The CDR3 contains 17 residues. The V end was cut by 8 bases, the J end by 1 base, with 23 bases between. Germline V gives CDR1 MGHDK, CDR2 SYGVNS. The CDR3 protein is CASGLSRGRESQETQYF. The CDR3 DNA sequence: TGTGCCAGCGGCCTCTCGCGGGGGCGTGAGTCCCAAGAGACCCAGTACTTC.

The V gene is TRBV25-1, the J gene TRBJ2-2, with TRBD2 as a possible D gene (5 bases). Germline values: CDR1 MGHDK, CDR2 SYGVNS. This CDR3 contains 15 residues. The V and J ends lost 6 bases and 1 base respectively, with 12 bases between them. The CDR3 DNA sequence: TGTGCCAGCAGCGCGAGCGGAAAGAACACCGGGGAGCTGTTTTTT. Translating it yields CASSASGKNTGELFF. The entire variable domain, with the rest obtained from reference TRBV25-1 and TRBJ2-2, is as follows: EADIYQTPRYLVIGTGKKITLECSQTMGHDKMYWYQQDPGMELHLIHYSYGVNSTEKGDLSSESTVSRIRTEHFPLTLESARPSHTSQYLCASSASGKNTGELFFGEGSRLTVL.

For this clone: The DNA is omitted, as the CDR3 cannot be located on it reliably, and the CDR3 follows TCRdb's listing. This chain's CDR3 is CASSSSEAGQGWKTQYF. The rearrangement links TRBV28 to TRBJ2-3; the table's D call, TRBD1, has no DNA check behind it. Germline CDR1 is MDHEN and CDR2 is SYDVKM. The CDR3 is made up of 17 amino acids, end residues included.

Comments on this clone: An end of the junction differs from the germline gene, which may be a read error. Within the sample, other DNA sequences also encode this same CDR3. This chain joins TRBV5-4 and TRBJ2-1; the D is unclear. The CDR3 is made up of 12 amino acids. Germline V lookup: CDR1 SGHNT, CDR2 YYREEE (reference sequence). The CDR3 reads CASSLARYEQFF. DNA for the CDR3: TGCGCCAGCAGCTTGGCCAGATATGAGCAGTTCTTC.

This sequence joins TRBV2 and TRBJ2-3; 9 bases line up with TRBD2. This CDR3 region has 15 residues. Germline V gives CDR1 SNHLY, CDR2 FYNNEI. J was trimmed by 2 bases and V by 10 bases; bases with no gene match: 10. This CDR3 is CATREREEYTDTQYF. The CDR3 region has the DNA TGTGCCACCAGAGAGCGGGAGGAGTACACAGATACGCAGTATTTT.

This clone was counted a single time. The chain links TRBV28 to TRBJ1-2; D not certain. Germline V CDR1 and CDR2: MDHEN, SYDVKM. The CDR3 has 15 residues. Deletions cut 3 bases from V and 3 bases from J, with 14 bases between. The CDR3 spells CASSFLATLDYGYTF. The CDR3 nucleotides are TGTGCCAGCAGTTTCTTGGCAACTCTAGACTATGGCTACACCTTC.

This clone occurred once. The chain's CDR3 is CASSISGRDNEQYF. The CDR3 DNA is TGTGCCAGCAGCATTAGCGGGAGGGACAACGAGCAGTACTTC. The rearrangement links TRBV7-2 to TRBJ2-7; 11 bases are a match to TRBD2. The CDR3 has 14 amino acids. CDR1 and CDR2 (germline): SGHTA, FQGNSA. Germline trimming cut 5 bases from V and 5 bases from J; bases unmatched to any gene: 5.

This chain uses TRBV27 with TRBJ1-1; no clear D gene. Between the trimmed V and J ends, which lost 6 bases and 6 bases, there was a span of 14 bases. The CDR3 loop spans 13 amino acids. Germline V gene data show CDR1 as MNHEY and CDR2 as SMNVEV (reference sequence). Written as DNA, the CDR3 is TGTGCCAGCAGCCAAATACCGCGTTCTGAAGCTTTCTTT. It encodes CASSQIPRSEAFF.

This chain connects TRBV30 to TRBJ2-7, with TRBD2 matching over 7 bases. This CDR3 has 14 residues. Losses at the gene ends were 0 bases for V and 5 bases for J; bases not matched to a gene: 7. Per germline, CDR1 GTSNPN and CDR2 SVGIG (reference sequence). CDR3 protein: CAWSVSSGIHEQYF. CDR3 nucleotides: TGTGCCTGGAGTGTGTCTAGCGGTATCCACGAGCAGTACTTC.

The rearrangement joins TRBV5-4 to TRBJ2-3, with 9 bases fitting TRBD2. CDR3 size: 16 residues. Trimming took 1 base from V and 0 from J; bases not matched to a gene: 3. In germline, CDR1 is SGHNT, CDR2 YYREEE (reference sequence). CDR3 bases: TGTGCCAGCAGCTTGAGGCTAGCGGGAAGCACAGATACGCAGTATTTT. Translating it yields CASSLRLAGSTDTQYF.

DNA for the CDR3: TGCAGCGTTGAAGATCCAGGGGCAGGGCATGAGCAGTTCTTC. Amino acid sequence: CSVEDPGAGHEQFF. V usage is TRBV29-1 and J usage is TRBJ2-1; D is possibly TRBD1 (6 bases). V was trimmed by 0 bases and J by 8 bases, leaving 14 bases between them. In germline, CDR1 is SQVTM, CDR2 ANQGSEA. The length of the CDR3 is 14 residues.

This clone was detected only a few times. The chain has TRBV10-3 and TRBJ2-7; a weak D match, TRBD1 (6 bases). The CDR3 contains 15 residues. Germline values: CDR1 ENHRY, CDR2 SYGVKD. Trimming removed 0 bases from V and 3 bases from J, with 12 bases in between. The CDR3 DNA sequence: TGTGCCATCAGTGAGTCGCAGGGGCCTGTCTACGAGCAGTACTTC. It encodes CAISESQGPVYEQYF.

As concerns this clone: Other DNA sequences from this sample encode an identical CDR3 as well. This chain's CDR3 is CASSYSGRGYEQYF. The CDR3 coding sequence is TGTGCCAGCAGTTACTCGGGGCGGGGCTACGAGCAGTACTTC. The J gene is TRBJ2-7, the V gene TRBV6-6, with D possibly TRBD2 on 6 matching bases. The germline V gene has CDR1 MNHNY and CDR2 SVGAGI (reference sequence). Deletions cut 0 bases from V and 3 bases from J, with 9 bases between. The CDR3 totals 14 residues.

This sequence joins TRBV15 and TRBJ2-3; D may be TRBD2 (5 bases). Per the germline V gene, CDR1 is LNHNV and CDR2 is YYDKDF (reference sequence). The CDR3 is 15 residues long. The V end was cut by 5 bases, the J end by 5 bases, with 17 bases between. This CDR3 reads CATSGPGLGGDTQYF. In nucleotides, the CDR3 is TGTGCCACCAGCGGCCCGGGTCTCGGAGGAGATACGCAGTATTTT.

This chain uses TRBV11-2 with TRBJ2-7; D unclear. The germline V and J ends were trimmed by 1 base and 2 bases, with 6 bases remaining between them. This CDR3 is built from 13 residues. Germline V gene sequence: CDR1 SGHAT, CDR2 FQNNGV. In DNA form, the CDR3 reads TGTGCCAGCAGCTTAGTTTCCGCCTACGAGCAGTACTTC. Protein sequence: CASSLVSAYEQYF. Combining the CDR3 with reference TRBV11-2 and TRBJ2-7 gives the whole variable domain EAGVAQSPRYKIIEKRQSVAFWCNPISGHATLYWYQQILGQGPKLLIQFQNNGVVDDSQLPKDRFSAERLKGVDSTLKIQPAKLEDSAVYLCASSLVSAYEQYFGPGTRLTVT.

The J gene is TRBJ1-2, the V gene TRBV30; D not resolved. The germline V and J ends were trimmed by 2 bases and 4 bases, with 20 bases remaining between them. CDR1 and CDR2 from the germline V gene are GTSNPN and SVGIG (reference sequence). The CDR3 runs 16 residues. CDR3: CAWSLGRLSGSYGYTF. In DNA form, the CDR3 reads TGTGCCTGGAGTCTGGGCCGGTTGAGCGGGAGCTATGGCTACACCTTC.

V and J are TRBV29-1 and TRBJ2-2; 7 bases match TRBD1. CDR1 and CDR2 from the germline V gene are SQVTM and ANQGSEA. The CDR3 has 13 amino acids. The trim removed 3 bases at V and 3 bases at J, leaving 1 base unmatched. The CDR3 sequence is CSVEGQHTGELFF. CDR3 DNA sequence: TGCAGCGTTGAGGGACAGCACACCGGGGAGCTGTTTTTT.

This clone has only one observation. V and J are TRBV19 and TRBJ2-3; 11 bases map to TRBD2. From germline, CDR1 is LNHDA and CDR2 SQIVND (reference sequence). J lost 2 bases, V lost 1 base, and 5 bases had no gene match. The CDR3 is made up of 17 amino acids. DNA for the CDR3: TGTGCCAGTAGTATAGGACTAGCGGGACCCCACACAGATACGCAGTATTTT. This encodes CASSIGLAGPHTDTQYF.

This rearrangement joins TRBV9 to TRBJ2-7; 9 positions match TRBD2. Germline loops: CDR1 SGDLS, CDR2 YYNGEE. The CDR3 is 16 amino acids. V was clipped by 0 bases and J by 4 bases; unmatched bases: 8. CDR3 loop: CASSVGVAGAQYEQYF. Written as DNA, the CDR3 is TGTGCCAGCAGCGTAGGGGTAGCGGGAGCGCAATACGAGCAGTACTTC. Combining the CDR3 with reference TRBV9 and TRBJ2-7 gives the whole variable domain DSGVTQTPKHLITATGQRVTLRCSPRSGDLSVYWYQQSLDQGLQFLIQYYNGEERAKGNILERFSAQQFPDLHSELNLSSLELGDSALYFCASSVGVAGAQYEQYFGPGTRLTVT.

This chain connects TRBV12-5 to TRBJ2-7, with D perhaps matching TRBD2 (6 bases). The CDR3 length is 15 residues. The V end was cut by 0 bases, the J end by 7 bases, with 16 bases between. Germline values: CDR1 LGHNT, CDR2 FRNRAP. The CDR3 DNA reads as TGTGCTAGTGGTTTGGTACGGGGGACCCACGATGAGCAGTACTTC. This sequence encodes CASGLVRGTHDEQYF.

The CDR3 nucleotides read TGTGCCAGCAGCTTGTTTGAGGGGGTGGGTGAGCAGTTCTTC. Amino acid sequence: CASSLFEGVGEQFF. The rearrangement joins TRBV5-6 to TRBJ2-1, with D possibly being TRBD1 (6 bases). Trimming took off 1 base at V and 9 bases at J, with 14 bases between the two ends. CDR1 is SGHDT and CDR2 is YYEEEE in the germline V gene. The CDR3 is 14 residues long.

This clone has more than one count but fewer than ten. The rearrangement uses TRBV6-1 and TRBJ2-7; 8 bases are shared with TRBD2. The CDR3 runs 17 residues. Per the germline V gene, CDR1 is MNHNS and CDR2 is SASEGT. The junction had 12 bases not matched to a gene; V was cut back by 4 bases and J by 1 base. The CDR3 loop reads CASSGLAGLSQSYEQYF. Here the CDR3 DNA reads TGTGCCAGCAGTGGTTTAGCGGGGCTCTCCCAATCCTACGAGCAGTACTTC.

The rearrangement uses TRBV28 and TRBJ1-2; D gene unclear. Germline V gives CDR1 MDHEN, CDR2 SYDVKM. Trimming took 5 bases from V and 5 from J, leaving 12 bases between them. The CDR3 contains 13 residues. This chain's CDR3 is CASSPAEVYGYTF. The CDR3 region has the DNA TGTGCCAGCAGTCCCGCTGAGGTTTATGGCTACACCTTC.

This clone turned up a few times. V gene TRBV25-1 combines with J gene TRBJ2-6; 7 bases are a match to TRBD1. Germline V gene lookup returns CDR1 MGHDK and CDR2 SYGVNS. Germline trimming cut 5 bases from V and 3 bases from J; bases unmatched to any gene: 4. This CDR3 has 15 residues. The CDR3 sequence: CASSTTGVGANVLTF. The CDR3 DNA is TGTGCCAGCAGTACAACAGGGGTTGGGGCCAACGTCCTGACTTTC.

CDR3 in amino acids: CASSSPGVLNQPQHF. CDR3 in DNA: TGTGCCAGCAGCTCTCCCGGGGTCCTCAATCAGCCCCAGCATTTT. The chain employs TRBV28 and TRBJ1-5; D call uncertain. Trimming left V 6 bases short and J 3 bases short, with 15 bases between. The CDR3 sequence is 15 residues long. Germline V gene sequence: CDR1 MDHEN, CDR2 SYDVKM.

The V call is TRBV28, the J call TRBJ2-2; D is possibly TRBD2 (5 bases). CDR1 is MDHEN and CDR2 is SYDVKM in the germline V gene. The CDR3 is made up of 13 amino acids. Trimming stripped 2 bases from V and 9 bases from J, with 10 bases between. The CDR3 spells CASSLEGFRELFF. For the CDR3, the DNA is TGTGCCAGCAGTTTAGAGGGTTTCAGGGAGCTGTTTTTT.